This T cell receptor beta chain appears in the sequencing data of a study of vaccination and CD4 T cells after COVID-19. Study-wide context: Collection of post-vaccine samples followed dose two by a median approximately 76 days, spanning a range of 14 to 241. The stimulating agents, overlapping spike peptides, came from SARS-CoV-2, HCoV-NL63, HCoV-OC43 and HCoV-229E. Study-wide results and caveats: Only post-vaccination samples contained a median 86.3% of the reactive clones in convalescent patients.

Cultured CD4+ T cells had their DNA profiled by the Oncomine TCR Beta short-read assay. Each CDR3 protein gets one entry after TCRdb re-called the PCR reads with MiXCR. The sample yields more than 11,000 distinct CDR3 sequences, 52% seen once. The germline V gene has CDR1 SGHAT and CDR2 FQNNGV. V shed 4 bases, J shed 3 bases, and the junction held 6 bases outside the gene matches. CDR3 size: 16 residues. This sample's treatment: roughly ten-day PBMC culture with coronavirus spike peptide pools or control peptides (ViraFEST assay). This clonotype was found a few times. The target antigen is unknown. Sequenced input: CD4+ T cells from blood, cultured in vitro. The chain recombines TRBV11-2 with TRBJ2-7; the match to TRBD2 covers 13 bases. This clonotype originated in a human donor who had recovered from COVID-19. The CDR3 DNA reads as TGTGCCAGCAGCTCCGGACTAGCGGGAGTAAACTACGAGCAGTACTTC. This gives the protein CASSSGLAGVNYEQYF.